The clone carrying this TCR beta chain was counted only a few times. Its antigen is as yet unknown. The data originate from a study of T cell repertoires in cytomegalovirus infection. Turning to the study itself: Through public TCR beta signatures, both CMV infection and matching HLA type were indicated. General study findings and limits: Carriers of CMV and the relevant HLA type were discriminated by public TCR beta frequency.

From the reads, TCRdb called clonotypes with MiXCR, one entry per CDR3 protein. The sample records around 450,000 distinct CDR3 sequences, under 40% being singletons. Losses at the gene ends were 3 bases for V and 0 bases for J; bases not matched to a gene: 4. The CDR3 totals 15 residues. Germline values: CDR1 SGHNT, CDR2 YYREEE (reference sequence). Sequencing input: PBMCs. The V call is TRBV5-4, the J call TRBJ1-2; TRBD1 aligns across 8 bases. The receptor was isolated from a human donor in good health (CMV status not recorded). Some clones in this sample may be carry-over from other donors' samples. The DNA of the CDR3 is TGTGCCAGCAGCTCACAGGGGGTTGCTAACTATGGCTACACCTTC. Amino acid sequence: CASSSQGVANYGYTF.